The rows below give T cell receptor beta chains drawn from one sample of a study of blood T cell repertoires in COVID-19. Assay: immunoSEQ multiplex PCR; the TCRdb copy retains only in-frame clones and omits some. Among 250,000 to 300,000 clones listed, over 75% were seen once. The sample comprised PBMCs or T cells enriched from blood (not recorded which). Receptor source: a woman aged 25-40 years who had recovered from COVID-19. Each CDR3 is given with its conserved first and last residue. Fields, in order: D gene, CDR3 length, J gene, clone size, V gene, CDR3 protein, CDR3 DNA. The D gene is left open where the match is weak. Rows give clone size only sometimes, using once, few, many, or a class for an expanded clone.

D gene: TRBD1; CDR3 length: 15; J gene: TRBJ1-1; clone size: .; V gene: TRBV5-1; CDR3 protein: CASSLLPGQGLEAFF; CDR3 DNA: TGCGCCAGCAGCTTGCTCCCGGGACAGGGGCTTGAAGCTTTCTTT
D gene: .; CDR3 length: 14; J gene: TRBJ1-6; clone size: .; V gene: TRBV4-1; CDR3 protein: CASSRGQGNSPLHF; CDR3 DNA: TGCGCCAGCAGCCGGGGGCAGGGGAATTCACCCCTCCACTTT
D gene: .; CDR3 length: 15; J gene: TRBJ1-1; clone size: once; V gene: TRBV27; CDR3 protein: CASSPYPGLNTEAFF; CDR3 DNA: TGTGCCAGCAGTCCATACCCGGGGTTGAACACTGAAGCTTTCTTT
D gene: TRBD1; CDR3 length: 15; J gene: TRBJ2-7; clone size: few; V gene: TRBV24-1; CDR3 protein: CATSGGTGVHYEQYF; CDR3 DNA: TGTGCCACCAGTGGCGGGACAGGTGTACACTACGAGCAGTACTTC
D gene: TRBD2; CDR3 length: 20; J gene: TRBJ2-2; clone size: .; V gene: TRBV5-1; CDR3 protein: CASSLTAGTSGTWSTGELFF; CDR3 DNA: TGCGCCAGCAGCTTAACGGCCGGGACTAGCGGGACATGGAGCACCGGGGAGCTGTTTTTT
D gene: .; CDR3 length: 15; J gene: TRBJ1-6; clone size: once; V gene: TRBV5-4; CDR3 protein: CASSLEQTYNSPLHF; CDR3 DNA: TGTGCCAGCAGCTTGGAACAGACCTATAATTCACCCCTCCACTTT
D gene: .; CDR3 length: 17; J gene: TRBJ1-3; clone size: .; V gene: TRBV21-1; CDR3 protein: CASSILRTVFSGNTIYF; CDR3 DNA: TGTGCCAGCAGCATATTAAGGACAGTTTTCTCTGGAAACACCATATATTTT
D gene: .; CDR3 length: 14; J gene: TRBJ1-2; clone size: .; V gene: TRBV5-1; CDR3 protein: CASSSDRYYGGYTF; CDR3 DNA: TGCGCCAGCAGCTCAGACCGGTACTATGGCGGCTACACCTTC
D gene: TRBD2; CDR3 length: 15; J gene: TRBJ2-4; clone size: .; V gene: TRBV7-3; CDR3 protein: CASSSSGLAGDIQYF; CDR3 DNA: TGTGCCAGCAGCTCCTCGGGACTAGCGGGGGACATTCAGTACTTC
D gene: TRBD1; CDR3 length: 16; J gene: TRBJ1-5; clone size: .; V gene: TRBV19; CDR3 protein: CASRPQRDRVHQPQHF; CDR3 DNA: TGTGCCAGTCGGCCCCAAAGGGACAGGGTTCATCAGCCCCAGCATTTT